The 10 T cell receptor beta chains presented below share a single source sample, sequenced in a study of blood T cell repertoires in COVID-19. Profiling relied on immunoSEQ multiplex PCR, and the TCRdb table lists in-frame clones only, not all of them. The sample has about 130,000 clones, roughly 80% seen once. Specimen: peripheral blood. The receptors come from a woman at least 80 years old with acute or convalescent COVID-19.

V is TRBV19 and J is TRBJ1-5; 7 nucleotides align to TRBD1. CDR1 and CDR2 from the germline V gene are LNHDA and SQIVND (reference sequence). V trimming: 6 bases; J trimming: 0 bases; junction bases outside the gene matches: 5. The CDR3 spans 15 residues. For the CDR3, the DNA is TGTGCCAGTAGGGACAGGATCGATAGCAATCAGCCCCAGCATTTT. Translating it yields CASRDRIDSNQPQHF.

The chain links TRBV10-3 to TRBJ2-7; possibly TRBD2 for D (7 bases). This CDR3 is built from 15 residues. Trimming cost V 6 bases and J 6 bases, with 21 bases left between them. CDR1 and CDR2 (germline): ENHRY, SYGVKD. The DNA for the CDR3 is TGTGCCATCAGAGACACAGGGAGGGGCGGAGGCGAGCAGTACTTC. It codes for CAIRDTGRGGGEQYF.

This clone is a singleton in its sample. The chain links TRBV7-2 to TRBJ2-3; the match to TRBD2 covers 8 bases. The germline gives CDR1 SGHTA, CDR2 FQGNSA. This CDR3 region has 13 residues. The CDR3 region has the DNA TGTGCTGGGGCGGGGGGCTACCGAGATACGCAGTATTTT. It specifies CAGAGGYRDTQYF.

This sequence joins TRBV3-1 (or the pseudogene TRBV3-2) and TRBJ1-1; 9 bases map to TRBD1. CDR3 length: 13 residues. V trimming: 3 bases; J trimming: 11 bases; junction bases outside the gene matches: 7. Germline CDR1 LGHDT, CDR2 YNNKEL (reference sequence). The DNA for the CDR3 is TGTGCCAGCAGCCATATACAGGGGGCCGCGGCTTTCTTT. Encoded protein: CASSHIQGAAAFF.

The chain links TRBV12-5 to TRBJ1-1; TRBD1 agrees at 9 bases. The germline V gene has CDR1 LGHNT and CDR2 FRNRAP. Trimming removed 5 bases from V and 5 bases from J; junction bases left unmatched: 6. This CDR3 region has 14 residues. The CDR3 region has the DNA TGTGCTAGTGGTCCCGGACAGGGGAATACTGAAGCTTTCTTT. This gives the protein CASGPGQGNTEAFF.

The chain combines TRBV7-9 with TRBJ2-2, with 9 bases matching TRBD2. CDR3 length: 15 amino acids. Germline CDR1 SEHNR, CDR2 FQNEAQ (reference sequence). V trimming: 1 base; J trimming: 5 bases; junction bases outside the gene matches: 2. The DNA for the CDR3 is TGTGCCAGCAGCTTAGGGACTAGCGAGACCGGGGAGCTGTTTTTT. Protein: CASSLGTSETGELFF.

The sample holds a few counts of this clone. For the CDR3, the DNA is TGTGCCAGCAGTTTAACAGGGGCCCGCCAAGAGACCCAGTACTTC. This sequence encodes CASSLTGARQETQYF. The V gene is TRBV7-2, the J gene TRBJ2-5; 7 bases are a match to TRBD1. CDR1 SGHTA and CDR2 FQGNSA come from the germline V gene. Losses at the gene ends were 6 bases for V and 1 base for J; bases not matched to a gene: 8. This CDR3 is built from 15 residues.

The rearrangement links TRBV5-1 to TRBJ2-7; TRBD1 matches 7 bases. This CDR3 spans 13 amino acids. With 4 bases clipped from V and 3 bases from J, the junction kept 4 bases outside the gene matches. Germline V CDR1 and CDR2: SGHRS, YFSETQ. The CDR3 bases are TGCGCCAGCAGCCGACAGGGAAACTACGAGCAGTACTTC. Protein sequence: CASSRQGNYEQYF.

The DNA of the CDR3 is TGTGCCAGCAGCCAAGAATTGCTGGCGGGGGAATCCTACGAGCAGTACTTC. This encodes CASSQELLAGESYEQYF. This chain connects TRBV3-1 (or the pseudogene TRBV3-2) to TRBJ2-7, with TRBD2 matching 7 bases. The ends lost 0 bases at V and 1 base at J; junction bases unmatched: 9. The germline V gene encodes CDR1 LGHDT and CDR2 YNNKEL (reference sequence). The CDR3 totals 17 residues.

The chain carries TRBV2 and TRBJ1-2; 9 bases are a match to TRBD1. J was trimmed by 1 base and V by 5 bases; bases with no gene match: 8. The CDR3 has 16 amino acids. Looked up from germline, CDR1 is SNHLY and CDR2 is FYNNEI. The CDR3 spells CASSMDRGRDNYGYTF. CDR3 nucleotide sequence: TGTGCCAGCAGTATGGACAGGGGAAGGGATAACTATGGCTACACCTTC.